Following are 8 T cell receptor beta chains from one sample sequenced in a study of regulatory T cells in long-lasting Graves disease. To make TCR beta libraries, researchers used iRepertoire HTBI primers and Arm-PCR of CDR3 regions. TCRdb processed the multiplex PCR reads anew with MiXCR; each CDR3 protein has one entry. The sample lists under 800,000 distinct CDR3 sequences; 15% to 20% were seen once. Time point noted: newly diagnosed GD, antithyroid drugs for less than 3 months. TCR sequences were obtained from RNA taken from PBMCs. These records were also assigned to another study, of T cells in Graves' hyperthyroidism and ophthalmopathy.

The material was peripheral blood mononuclear cells (PBMCs), obtained at new diagnosis, from a patient treated with antithyroid drugs. These receptors came from a woman aged 30 to 39 with Graves disease.

This clonotype was detected only a few times. V and J are TRBV6-2 or TRBV6-3 and TRBJ1-6, with a tentative D call TRBD1 (5 bases). Between the trimmed V and J ends, which lost 2 bases and 8 bases, there was a span of 10 bases. Germline V gene data show CDR1 as MNHEY and CDR2 as SVGEGT. CDR3 length equals 14 residues. Here the CDR3 reads CASSYHTGDSPLHF. CDR3 bases: TGTGCCAGCAGTTACCATACAGGAGATTCACCCCTCCACTTT.

CDR3 nucleotide sequence: TGTGCCAGCAGCAAGTTGACAGGGGTTAAGGTGACCCAGTACTTC. As protein: CASSKLTGVKVTQYF. V gene TRBV2 combines with J gene TRBJ2-5; 8 bases align to TRBD1. CDR3 length equals 15 residues. The germline V gene has CDR1 SNHLY and CDR2 FYNNEI. V trimming: 6 bases; J trimming: 7 bases; junction bases outside the gene matches: 13.

The genes are TRBV3-1 and TRBJ1-3, with TRBD1 identical over 7 bases. The ends lost 5 bases at V and 0 bases at J; junction bases unmatched: 19. The CDR3 consists of 20 residues. The V gene's germline CDR1 is LGHDT and CDR2 YNNKEL (reference sequence). The CDR3 protein is CASSLFTGDFSRSSGNTIYF. Written as DNA, the CDR3 is TGTGCCAGCAGCTTATTCACAGGGGATTTTTCCAGGAGCTCTGGAAACACCATATATTTT.

This clonotype was seen many times. The chain links TRBV7-6 to TRBJ1-1; perhaps TRBD1 as D (5 bases). The CDR3 totals 13 residues. V was cut by 5 bases and J by 8 bases, with 15 bases left in between. Germline V gene sequence: CDR1 SGHVS, CDR2 FNYEAQ. This chain's CDR3 is CASSPPGGSEAFF. As DNA, the CDR3 is TGTGCCAGCAGCCCCCCGGGGGGAAGCGAAGCTTTCTTT. Full variable domain (remainder filled in from reference TRBV7-6 and TRBJ1-1): GAGVSQSPRYKVTKRGQDVALRCDPISGHVSLYWYRQALGQGPEFLTYFNYEAQQDKSGLPNDRFSAERPEGSISTLTIQRTEQRDSAMYRCASSPPGGSEAFFGQGTRLTVV.

This clonotype appeared many times. The rearrangement uses TRBV11-2 and TRBJ2-1; TRBD1 might be the D (7 bases). This CDR3 is built from 13 residues. CDR1 is SGHAT, CDR2 FQNNGV, per germline. V was clipped by 8 bases and J by 6 bases, with 14 bases between them. The CDR3 spells CASARGDGNEQFF. CDR3 bases: TGTGCCAGCGCCAGGGGGGACGGCAATGAGCAGTTCTTC.

This chain links TRBV30 with TRBJ1-2, with D possibly being TRBD1 (6 bases). Trimming removed 4 bases at V and 2 bases at J, with 17 bases between. In germline, CDR1 is GTSNPN, CDR2 SVGIG (reference sequence). There are 15 residues in the CDR3. The CDR3 nucleotides read TGTGCCTGGAAGGTTCGGAGCAGGGGAAACTATGGCTACACCTTC. This gives the protein CAWKVRSRGNYGYTF.

The chain links TRBV20-1 to TRBJ1-3; a possible D gene is TRBD1 (5 bases). Germline V lookup: CDR1 DFQATT, CDR2 SNEGSKA (reference sequence). The CDR3 contains 15 residues. V lost 0 bases, J lost 4 bases, and 13 bases lay in between. CDR3 sequence reads: CSARDPAGMGNTIYF. CDR3 DNA sequence: TGCAGTGCTAGAGATCCCGCAGGGATGGGAAACACCATATATTTT.

The chain is built from TRBV30 and TRBJ1-5; TRBD1 matches 8 bases. After removal of 4 bases from V and 2 bases from J, the junction contained 1 base not matched to a gene. This CDR3 comprises 13 residues. Germline loops: CDR1 GTSNPN, CDR2 SVGIG (reference sequence). The CDR3 sequence is CAWTDRGNQPQHF. The CDR3, as DNA: TGTGCCTGGACGGACAGGGGCAATCAGCCCCAGCATTTT.